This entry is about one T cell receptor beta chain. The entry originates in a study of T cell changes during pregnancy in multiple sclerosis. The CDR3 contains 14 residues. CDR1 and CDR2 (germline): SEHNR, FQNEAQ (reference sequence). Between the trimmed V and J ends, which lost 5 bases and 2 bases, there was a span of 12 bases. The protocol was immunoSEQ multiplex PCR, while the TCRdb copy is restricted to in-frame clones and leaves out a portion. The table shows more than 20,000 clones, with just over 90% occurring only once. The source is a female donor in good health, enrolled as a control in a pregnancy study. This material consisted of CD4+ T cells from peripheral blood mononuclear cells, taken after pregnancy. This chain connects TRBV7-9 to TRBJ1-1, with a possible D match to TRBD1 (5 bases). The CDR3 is CASSLPTVNTEAFF. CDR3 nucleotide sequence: TGTGCCAGCAGCCTCCCGACAGTTAACACTGAAGCTTTCTTT.